This TCR beta chain was observed in a study of shared clonotypes between healthy human individuals. Study-wide results and caveats: Estimated clonotype richness was generally higher in naive than memory subsets.

In regard to this clone: The antigen remains undetermined.

The repertoire was sequenced with immunoSEQ multiplex PCR; TCRdb's copy has only in-frame clones and lacks some. The sample lists roughly 2 million clones; 90% to 95% were seen once. The sequence derives from a man between 18 and 29 years old in good health. What was sequenced was naive CD4+ T cells sorted from blood. Subset described: CD45RA+ positively selected.

This chain's CDR3 is CASSADGLEQYF. DNA for the CDR3: TGTGCCAGCAGCGCCGACGGACTGGAGCAGTACTTC. The chain has TRBV9 and TRBJ2-7; tentatively, D is TRBD2 (5 bases). Germline-derived CDR1 and CDR2 are SGDLS and YYNGEE. The CDR3 is made up of 12 amino acids. V lost 3 bases to trimming and J lost 7 bases, with 11 bases between them.